This record concerns one T cell receptor (beta chain) sequence. No antigen is known for it. It has no much larger one-base neighbor in the sample; base qualities were not kept. Other nucleotide sequences in the sample specify the same CDR3. For this chain, trimming is 0 bases at the V end and 2 bases at the J end, and the number of junction bases without a gene match is 3. CDR1 and CDR2, looked up from the germline V gene, are SGDLS and YYNGEE. Reading from cysteine to phenylalanine, the CDR3 counts 15 amino acids. The entry retains the CDR3 DNA only, 45 bases that are in frame from base 1. In total, 666 healthy bone marrow donors made up the cohort. At the time of sampling, every cohort member was nominally healthy, though immune exposures that went unrecorded were likely present. The donor was CMV seronegative and was included in the group of about 350 seronegative cohort members. A peripheral blood sample was collected from each donor, and TCR beta sequencing was performed on peripheral blood mononuclear cells. The Qiagen DNeasy Blood Extraction Kit was used to extract genomic DNA from the blood cell samples.

The data were obtained in a study of cytomegalovirus exposure and HLA in healthy donors listed by TCRdb under 2017. Regarding the research as a whole: According to an earlier analysis of 550 to 700 of the donors, some 180 million T cells yielded 117 million unique TCR beta sequences and 276 Gb of sequence data. Rather than drawing on any new phenotypic data, the later analysis identified candidate immune exposures from TCR beta sequences and the way those sequences occurred across donors. Of the roughly 390 genotyped donors, about 80% fell in the genetic ancestry cluster associated with self-reported Caucasian donors. Donor age, sex, ethnicity and CMV serostatus were compiled together with the repertoire data. A later analysis re-examined previously published TCR beta repertoires from 500 to 700 donors and added high-resolution HLA genotyping to investigate patterns of TCR occurrence. Typing coverage varied by locus: about 629-630 donors for A, B, C, DRB1 and DQB1; more than 500 for DQA1; approximately 570 for DPA1; fewer than 480 for DPB1. Around 320 gigabases of sequencing data and roughly 90 million unique TCR sequences were included in an early release covering 550 to 650 HLA-typed donors. The study aimed to test whether cataloging public T cell receptors could reveal signatures of past pathogen exposure. Along with the roughly 700-subject first cohort, a separate validation cohort of around 110 different subjects was used. Class I and class II HLA loci were covered by the typing at four-digit resolution. The study combined high-throughput TCR immunosequencing, statistical association of individual TCRs with disease status, and machine learning to predict cytomegalovirus infection status. An earlier analysis of some 500 of the donors used high-throughput TCR beta sequencing to judge whether each TCR beta V gene segment behaved as functional or pseudogenic. Among around 400 genotyped donors of the cohort, an average of about 240,000 unique TCR beta nucleotide sequences was sequenced per donor, of which about 19% were non-productive. Roughly five DR-DQ haplotypes were handled as single units for association and clustering, since linkage in the cohort was strong. The T cell repertoires of about 700 subjects were profiled by immunosequencing and related to cytomegalovirus serostatus. Genome-wide SNP genotypes for about 65% of the roughly 670 donors were used in a later genetic analysis, which treated that subset as a discovery cohort. All discovery cohort repertoires had been generated using a single sequencing platform.

Points the paper makes about the study in general: Linkage disequilibrium might explain the correlated functional status among segregating V segments, but an unknown experimental factor could not be ruled out. In both the original and validation cohorts, the classifier was reported to diagnose cytomegalovirus status with high specificity and sensitivity. Assigning TCR associations to individual alleles was difficult when HLA alleles, especially DR and DQ, strongly co-occurred. The authors suggested that the approach could potentially be extended to other disease states and immunological phenotypes. Most TCR sequences were seen in very few donors, while some public TCRs were found in many individuals. In this cohort, only TCR beta chains were sequenced, and detectable features were limited by the absence of alpha or paired-chain data. A cluster of highly shared sequence variants was judged likely to represent a technical artifact of the sequencing pipeline. Because the 87-base-pair reads could not distinguish some IMGT-functional V segments, including TRBV6-2 and TRBV6-3, those segments were excluded. Because counts were too low, some 17 rarely observed V segments, including chromosome 9 orphons, were excluded from the earlier analysis of around 640 of the donors. Most CMV-associated TCR beta chains appeared to be HLA-restricted in a later analysis, and the HLA associations seemed to be driven largely by CMV exposure. Immune exposure information for the cohort was limited to CMV serostatus. In an earlier analysis of fewer than 750 of the donors, most TCR beta V segments were observed in productive rearrangements about 87% or about 30% of the time, broadly matching IMGT annotations. Because HLA typing was missing for some donors at each locus, association tests included only the typed subset. In a later genetic analysis, a missense DCLRE1C variant was associated with V-gene and J-gene trimming of TCR beta chains, and the association was replicated in an independent cohort. In vitro tests confirmed that a few of the cytomegalovirus-associated TCR beta chains recognize cytomegalovirus antigens. In a later analysis, the rate of TCR association differed among HLA loci, with DRB1 alleles having the most associated TCRs and HLA-C alleles having the fewest. In a later analysis, several top co-occurrence clusters were reported to appear linked to parvovirus B19, influenza, CMV and Epstein-Barr virus. A later genetic analysis reported fewer N-insertions in productive TCRs among donors in an Asian-associated ancestry cluster than the roughly 640-donor mean. The study gave a list of some 150 TCR beta chains associated with cytomegalovirus. A later analysis associated some 17,000 TCR beta sequences with specific HLA alleles at a false discovery rate of 0.05. A further reported finding was that TCR beta sequences accurately predicted the HLA-A and HLA-B alleles for most subjects in the first cohort. The presence/absence analyses assumed that sequencing depth was roughly uniform across donors, and that assumption may not be true. Compared with equally common non-associated chains, HLA-associated TCR beta chains in a later analysis were more clonally expanded and had lower generation probabilities.

Library creation used the immunoSEQ multiplex PCR assay. A mixture of 60 forward primers for TCR Vbeta segments and 13 reverse primers for TCR Jbeta segments was used in the multiplex PCR. The CDR3 region of rearranged TCR beta genes was amplified from genomic DNA with a multiplex PCR assay. On the Illumina HiSeq System, the amplified TCR beta libraries were sequenced as 87-base-pair reads. Under the source paper's analysis protocol: A later analysis tallied tens of millions of unique TCR beta chains across the 600 to 700 repertoires, and around 12 million of those chains were shared by two or more donors. A nearest-neighbor algorithm error-corrected the raw reads and collapsed the reads into unique sequences, merging closely related sequences to remove PCR and sequencing errors. V, D and J gene segments were assigned by aligning CDR3 sequences to IMGT reference sequences. For a sequence to be retained, a match of at least six nucleotides to both a V gene segment and a J gene segment was required. Rearrangements were called productive when the CDR3 lacked stop codons and stayed in frame with V and J; all others were non-productive. CDR3 was defined according to IMGT convention as the region running from the second conserved V-encoded cysteine to the conserved J-encoded phenylalanine. In an earlier analysis of roughly 610 of the donors, sequences lacking an unambiguous match to a single V gene segment were excluded. In an earlier analysis of approximately 500 of the donors, a V segment was called functional when productive rearrangements were above 56.7%, and segregating when the standard deviation between donors exceeded 5%. To diagnose cytomegalovirus status from the catalog of TCR beta chain sequences, a statistical classification framework was built. In a later analysis, TCR nucleotide sequences were compared against IMGT/GENE-DB human TR gene sequences so that V and J genes could be assigned. The TCRdist pipeline was used in a later analysis to assign CDR3 sequences and most-parsimonious VDJ recombination scenarios. In a later analysis, each TCR beta chain was defined by its CDR3 amino acid sequence together with its V-gene family, and reads without a unique V-gene family were excluded. To address suspected cross-contamination and a sequencing artifact, a later analysis removed a few hundred highly shared, low-generation-probability nucleotide sequences. In a later analysis, a clonal expansion index was calculated for each public chain from normalized within-repertoire ranks of inferred template counts. In a later analysis, generation probabilities were computed using a VDJ recombination model fitted to out-of-frame rearrangements, and the results were checked against IGoR. In a later analysis, TCR-TCR, TCR-HLA and TCR-CMV co-occurrence was scored with hypergeometric tests, and a repertoire-size bias correction was applied to TCR pairs. To estimate false discovery rates, a later analysis permuted the HLA or CMV assignments 20 times. In a later analysis, co-occurring TCRs were grouped with DBSCAN, and TCRdist sequence similarity was added when clustering was performed within HLA-allele-positive subsets. Co-occurrence clustering excluded repertoires with fewer than 30,000 or more than 120,000 public chains, plus five with anomalous nucleotide sharing. The source is immuneACCESS, and TCRdb retained only in-frame sequences with V and J called. Part of the clones is not carried over; for the studies checked, unresolved V genes explain less than half of this, and the remainder is unexplained. V, J and clone size were drawn from that table, and D and trimming were deduced from the DNA. This sample holds 100,000 or so clones; roughly 15% were observed only once. 0.8% to 0.95% of the sample lies in the top ten.

This TCR derives from a female donor in good health and CMV-seronegative. Recombination linked TRBV9 to TRBJ2-3; 7 bases in the middle match TRBD1. Sample: PBMCs. The nucleotide sequence is given as TGTGCCAGCAGCGTAGCTGGGACAGTCACAGATACGCAGTATTTT. This encodes CASSVAGTVTDTQYF.